Listed below are T cell receptor beta chains from one sample, sequenced in a study of T cell changes during pregnancy in multiple sclerosis. Measured with immunoSEQ multiplex PCR; TCRdb has only the in-frame clones, and not every one. Of about 49,000 clones listed, roughly 94% are singletons. Sample: CD8+ T cells from peripheral blood mononuclear cells, taken before pregnancy. The receptors shown here come from a female donor with multiple sclerosis, enrolled in a pregnancy study. The conserved cysteine and the conserved F or W are not part of the CDR3 here.

V gene,J gene,CDR3 protein
TRBV19,TRBJ2-3,ASSPGLASTDTQY
TRBV11-2,TRBJ1-2,ASSNPRDITGYT
TRBV19,TRBJ1-1,ASSVGQVTEAF
TRBV4-1,TRBJ2-4,ASSQVGTSKNIQY
TRBV5-1,TRBJ2-7,ASSGTGTHTGFSSYEQY
TRBV11-2,TRBJ2-7,ASSFGQGVYEQY
TRBV9,TRBJ2-7,ASRWPSGPTYEQY
TRBV5-6,TRBJ1-1,ASSGPGQGPNTEAF
TRBV7-9,TRBJ2-1,ASSLTLRVGDEQF
TRBV28,TRBJ2-7,ASSLSRTGDEQY
TRBV9,TRBJ2-1,ASSVGASANEQF
TRBV9,TRBJ1-5,ASSVASNQPQH
TRBV28,TRBJ2-4,ASSFGQGKAKNIQY
TRBV9,TRBJ2-5,ASSDGLAGETQY
TRBV29-1,TRBJ2-7,SVFSGNDYEQY
TRBV4-2,TRBJ2-3,ASSQGPAGGKDTQY
TRBV5-6,TRBJ2-7,ASSFGTGAIRGEQY
TRBV28,TRBJ1-2,ASSLSDYGYT
TRBV2,TRBJ1-2,ASSGLTGLRGYT
TRBV10-3,TRBJ2-7,AISPPGGPYEQY
TRBV11-2,TRBJ2-4,ASSPRRALGDIQY
TRBV2,TRBJ2-3,ASSGPGTDTQY
TRBV9,TRBJ2-1,ASGSPTSGGNNEQF
TRBV11-1,TRBJ2-3,ASSPTDRGATDTQY
TRBV19,TRBJ2-7,ASSIDQNRNYEQY
TRBV25-1,TRBJ2-7,ASSESRVGDEQY
TRBV19,TRBJ1-5,ASSTWTGDQPQH
TRBV19,TRBJ1-2,ASMGTGREYGYT
TRBV6-6,TRBJ1-5,ASSPRVMGHQPQH
TRBV27,TRBJ1-4,ASSLSTGEYEKLF
TRBV20-1,TRBJ1-1,SASLGQLAF
TRBV7-2,TRBJ2-7,ASASGQGAYEQY
TRBV5-4,TRBJ2-1,ASSPGQGVAEQF
TRBV27,TRBJ2-7,ASRYGRSGGTYEQY
TRBV6-1,TRBJ1-5,ASSEVGASGYQPQH
TRBV5-6,TRBJ1-4,ASSSWQGGSNEKLF
TRBV6-1,TRBJ1-5,ASSEDGSNQPQH
TRBV28,TRBJ1-2,ASTRQNYGYT
TRBV9,TRBJ2-1,ASRKAGTSGAGEQF
TRBV2,TRBJ2-1,ASRLAGGNEQF
TRBV6-6,TRBJ1-1,ASSALTGVEAF
TRBV27,TRBJ2-1,ASSPNDRARNEQF